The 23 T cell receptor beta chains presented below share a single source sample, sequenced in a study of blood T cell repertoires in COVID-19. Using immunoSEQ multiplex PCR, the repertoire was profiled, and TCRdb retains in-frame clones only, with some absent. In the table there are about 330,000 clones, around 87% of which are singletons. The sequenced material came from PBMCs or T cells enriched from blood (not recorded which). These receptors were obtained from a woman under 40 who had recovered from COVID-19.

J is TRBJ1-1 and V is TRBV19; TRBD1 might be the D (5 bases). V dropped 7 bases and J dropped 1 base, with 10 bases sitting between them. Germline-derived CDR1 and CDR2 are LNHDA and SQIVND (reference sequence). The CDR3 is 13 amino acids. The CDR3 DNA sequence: TGTGCCAGTAAGTTTACAGGGAACACTGAAGCTTTCTTT. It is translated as CASKFTGNTEAFF. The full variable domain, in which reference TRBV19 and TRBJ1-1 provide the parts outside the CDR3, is DGGITQSPKYLFRKEGQNVTLSCEQNLNHDAMYWYRQDPGQGLRLIYYSQIVNDFQKGDIAEGYSVSREKKESFPLTVTSAQKNPTAFYLCASKFTGNTEAFFGQGTRLTVV.

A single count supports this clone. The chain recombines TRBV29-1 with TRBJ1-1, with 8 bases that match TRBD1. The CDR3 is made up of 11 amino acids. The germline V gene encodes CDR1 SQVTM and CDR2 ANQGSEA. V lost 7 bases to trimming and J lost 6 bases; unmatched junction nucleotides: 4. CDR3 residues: CSADRGPEAFF. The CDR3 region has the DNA TGCAGCGCTGACAGGGGTCCTGAAGCTTTCTTT.

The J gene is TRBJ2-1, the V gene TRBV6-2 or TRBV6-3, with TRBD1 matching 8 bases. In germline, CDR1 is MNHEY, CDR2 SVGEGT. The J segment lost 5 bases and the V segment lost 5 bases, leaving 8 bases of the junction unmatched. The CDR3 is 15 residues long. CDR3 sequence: CASSRQGAWDNEQFF. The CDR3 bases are TGTGCCAGCAGTCGTCAGGGGGCTTGGGACAATGAGCAGTTCTTC.

Here the CDR3 reads CASSASGGTPDTEAFF. Here the CDR3 DNA reads TGTGCCAGCAGCGCTAGTGGGGGGACCCCGGACACTGAAGCTTTCTTT. This rearrangement joins TRBV9 to TRBJ1-1; perhaps TRBD1 as D (5 bases). The germline V and J ends were trimmed by 3 bases and 3 bases, with 18 bases remaining between them. In germline, CDR1 is SGDLS, CDR2 YYNGEE. CDR3 length: 16 residues.

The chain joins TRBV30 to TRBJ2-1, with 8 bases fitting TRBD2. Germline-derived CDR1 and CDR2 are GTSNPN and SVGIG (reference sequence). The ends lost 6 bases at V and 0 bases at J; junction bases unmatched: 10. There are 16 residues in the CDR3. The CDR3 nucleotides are TGTGCCTGTTACCGGGGGGGCCTTACCTCCTACAATGAGCAGTTCTTC. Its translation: CACYRGGLTSYNEQFF.

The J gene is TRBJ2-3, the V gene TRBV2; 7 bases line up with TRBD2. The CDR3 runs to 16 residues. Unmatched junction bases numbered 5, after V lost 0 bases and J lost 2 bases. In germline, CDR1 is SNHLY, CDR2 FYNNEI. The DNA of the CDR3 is TGTGCCAGCAGTGAAGCGGGGACTATCCTCACAGATACGCAGTATTTT. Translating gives CASSEAGTILTDTQYF.

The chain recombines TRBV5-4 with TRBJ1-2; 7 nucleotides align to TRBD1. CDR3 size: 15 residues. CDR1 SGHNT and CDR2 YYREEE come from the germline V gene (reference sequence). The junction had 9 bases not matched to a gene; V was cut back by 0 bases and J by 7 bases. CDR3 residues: CASSLVDRAGVGYTF. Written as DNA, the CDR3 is TGTGCCAGCAGCTTGGTCGACAGGGCCGGAGTTGGCTACACCTTC. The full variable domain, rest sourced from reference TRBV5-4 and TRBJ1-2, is ETGVTQSPTHLIKTRGQQVTLRCSSQSGHNTVSWYQQALGQGPQFIFQYYREEENGRGNFPPRFSGLQFPNYSSELNVNALELDDSALYLCASSLVDRAGVGYTFGSGTRLTVV.

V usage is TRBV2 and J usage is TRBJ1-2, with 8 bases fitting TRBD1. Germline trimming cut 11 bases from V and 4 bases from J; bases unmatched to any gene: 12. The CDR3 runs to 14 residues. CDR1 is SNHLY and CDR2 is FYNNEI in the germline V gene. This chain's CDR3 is CAGYTTTGAYGYTF. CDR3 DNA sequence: TGTGCCGGATACACCACGACAGGGGCCTATGGCTACACCTTC.

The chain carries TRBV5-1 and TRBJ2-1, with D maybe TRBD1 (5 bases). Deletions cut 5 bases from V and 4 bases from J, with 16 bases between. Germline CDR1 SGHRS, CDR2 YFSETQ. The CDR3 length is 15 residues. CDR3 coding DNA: TGCGCCAGCAGTCTGGGCCAGGGAAGATACAATGAGCAGTTCTTC. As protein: CASSLGQGRYNEQFF.

CDR3 DNA sequence: TGTGCCAGCAGCCTAGCAGGCGGGATGAGGAACACTGAAGCTTTCTTT. Translating gives CASSLAGGMRNTEAFF. The chain is built from TRBV6-6 and TRBJ1-1, with unresolved D. Per the germline V gene, CDR1 is MNHNY and CDR2 is SVGAGI (reference sequence). With 6 bases removed from V and 1 base from J, the gap between germline ends came to 18 bases. The CDR3 totals 16 residues.

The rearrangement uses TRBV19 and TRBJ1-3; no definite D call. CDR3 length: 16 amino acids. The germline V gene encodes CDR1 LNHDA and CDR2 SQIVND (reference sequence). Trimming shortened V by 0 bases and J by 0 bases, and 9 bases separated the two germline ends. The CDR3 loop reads CASSIDRRSSGNTIYF. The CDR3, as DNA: TGTGCCAGTAGTATAGATCGACGGAGCTCTGGAAACACCATATATTTT.

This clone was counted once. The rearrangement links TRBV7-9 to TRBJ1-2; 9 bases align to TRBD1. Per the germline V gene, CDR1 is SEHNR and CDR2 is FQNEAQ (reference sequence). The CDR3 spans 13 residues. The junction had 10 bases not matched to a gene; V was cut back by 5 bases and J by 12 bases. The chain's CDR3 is CASSNTQGARDTF. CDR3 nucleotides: TGTGCCAGCAGCAACACACAGGGGGCGCGTGACACCTTC.

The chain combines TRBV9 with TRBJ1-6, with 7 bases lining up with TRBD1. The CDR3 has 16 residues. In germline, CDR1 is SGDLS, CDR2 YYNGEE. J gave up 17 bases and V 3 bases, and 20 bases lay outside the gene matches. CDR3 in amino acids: CASSALPGTVGEMIHF. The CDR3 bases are TGTGCCAGCAGCGCCCTTCCCGGGACAGTGGGGGAAATGATCCACTTT.

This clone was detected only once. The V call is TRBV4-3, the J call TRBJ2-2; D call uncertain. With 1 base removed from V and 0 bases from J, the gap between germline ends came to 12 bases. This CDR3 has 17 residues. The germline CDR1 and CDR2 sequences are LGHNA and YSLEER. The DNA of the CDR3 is TGCGCCAGCAGCCAAGGGCTTCAGGTGGCGAACACCGGGGAGCTGTTTTTT. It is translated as CASSQGLQVANTGELFF.

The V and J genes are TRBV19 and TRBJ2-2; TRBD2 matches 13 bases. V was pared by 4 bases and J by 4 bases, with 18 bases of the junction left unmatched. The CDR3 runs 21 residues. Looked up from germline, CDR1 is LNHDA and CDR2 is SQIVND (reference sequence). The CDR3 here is CASSTGDEGLAGYRFTGELFF. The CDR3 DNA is TGTGCCAGTAGTACGGGGGACGAGGGACTAGCGGGGTATCGGTTCACCGGGGAGCTGTTTTTT.

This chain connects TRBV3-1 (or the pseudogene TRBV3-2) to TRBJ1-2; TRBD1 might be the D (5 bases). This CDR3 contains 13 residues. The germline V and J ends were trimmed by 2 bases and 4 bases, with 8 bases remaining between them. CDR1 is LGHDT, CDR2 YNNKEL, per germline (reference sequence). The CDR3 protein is CASSQLGGYGYTF. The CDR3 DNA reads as TGTGCCAGCAGCCAATTGGGGGGCTATGGCTACACCTTC.

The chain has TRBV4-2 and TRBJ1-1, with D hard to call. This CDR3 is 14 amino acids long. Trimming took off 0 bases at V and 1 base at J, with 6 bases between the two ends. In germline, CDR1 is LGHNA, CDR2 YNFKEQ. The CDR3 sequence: CASSQDVGNTEAFF. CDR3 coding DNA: TGTGCCAGCAGCCAAGACGTCGGGAACACTGAAGCTTTCTTT.

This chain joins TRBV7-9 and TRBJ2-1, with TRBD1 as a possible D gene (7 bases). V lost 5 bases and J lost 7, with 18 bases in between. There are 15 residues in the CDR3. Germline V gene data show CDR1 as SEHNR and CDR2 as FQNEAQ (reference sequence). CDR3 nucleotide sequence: TGTGCCAGCAGCCCCCCGTACAGGGGAGGAAATGAGCAGTTCTTC. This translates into CASSPPYRGGNEQFF.

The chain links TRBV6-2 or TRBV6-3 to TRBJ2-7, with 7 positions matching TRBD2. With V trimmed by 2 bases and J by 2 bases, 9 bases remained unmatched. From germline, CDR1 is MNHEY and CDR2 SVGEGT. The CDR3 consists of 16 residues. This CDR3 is CASSYIDRLAAYEQYF. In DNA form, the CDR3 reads TGTGCCAGCAGTTACATCGACAGACTAGCAGCCTACGAGCAGTACTTC.

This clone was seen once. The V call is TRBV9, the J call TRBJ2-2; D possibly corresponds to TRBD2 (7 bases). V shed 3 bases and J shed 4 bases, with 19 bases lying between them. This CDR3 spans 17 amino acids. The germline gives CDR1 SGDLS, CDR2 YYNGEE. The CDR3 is CASSARIKGGGTGELFF. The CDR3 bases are TGTGCCAGCAGCGCCCGTATCAAGGGGGGGGGCACCGGGGAGCTGTTTTTT.

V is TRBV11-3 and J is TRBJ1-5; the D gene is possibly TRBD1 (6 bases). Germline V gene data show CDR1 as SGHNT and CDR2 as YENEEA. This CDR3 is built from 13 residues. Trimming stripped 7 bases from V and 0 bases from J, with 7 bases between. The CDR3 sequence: CASTGVSNQPQHF. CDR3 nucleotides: TGTGCCAGCACAGGGGTTAGCAATCAGCCCCAGCATTTT.

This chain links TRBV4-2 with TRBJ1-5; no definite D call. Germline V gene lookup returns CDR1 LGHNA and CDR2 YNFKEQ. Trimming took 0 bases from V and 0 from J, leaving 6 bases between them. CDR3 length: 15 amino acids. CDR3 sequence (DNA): TGTGCCAGCAGCCAAGATGGCAATAGCAATCAGCCCCAGCATTTT. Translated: CASSQDGNSNQPQHF.

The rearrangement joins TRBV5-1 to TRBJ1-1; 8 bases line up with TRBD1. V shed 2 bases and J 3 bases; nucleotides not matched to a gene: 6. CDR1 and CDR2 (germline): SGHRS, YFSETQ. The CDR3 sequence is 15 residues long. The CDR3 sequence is CASSFSGQGDTEAFF. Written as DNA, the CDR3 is TGCGCCAGCAGCTTTTCCGGACAGGGTGACACTGAAGCTTTCTTT.